The 9 T cell receptor beta chains listed next were all sequenced from one sample in a study of T cell responses to AZD1222 COVID-19 vaccine. Here immunoSEQ multiplex PCR was the method, and the copy in TCRdb shows in-frame clones only, minus some. This table has some 96,000 clones, 70% to 90% appearing once. The source was peripheral blood, collected on day 0 of AZD1222 vaccination. The receptors here all came from an adult in good health.

The genes are TRBV12-5 and TRBJ2-2; maybe TRBD2 (6 bases). The V end lost 0 bases, the J end lost 7 bases, and 12 bases lay between the germline ends. Per germline, CDR1 LGHNT and CDR2 FRNRAP. This CDR3 comprises 15 residues. The CDR3 DNA is TGTGCTAGTGGTTTGGTACTTGGAGGGATCGGGGAGCTGTTTTTT. Translating gives CASGLVLGGIGELFF.

The V and J genes are TRBV2 and TRBJ1-1; D is possibly TRBD1 (6 bases). Germline assignment: CDR1 SNHLY and CDR2 FYNNEI. V was trimmed by 4 bases and J by 0 bases, leaving 12 bases between them. This CDR3 is built from 15 residues. In DNA, the CDR3 is TGTGCCAGCAGTGGGAGAGGGGGGATGAACACTGAAGCTTTCTTT. Residues: CASSGRGGMNTEAFF.

Only one count was recorded for this clone. The J gene is TRBJ2-2, the V gene TRBV18; TRBD1 or TRBD2 may be the D gene (5 bases each). Germline lookup yields CDR1 KGHSH and CDR2 LQKENI. With 1 base removed from V and 6 bases from J, the gap between germline ends came to 6 bases. This CDR3 spans 13 amino acids. CDR3 in amino acids: CASSPRGAGELFF. The CDR3 DNA sequence: TGTGCCAGCTCACCACGAGGGGCCGGGGAGCTGTTTTTT.

The V call is TRBV5-5, the J call TRBJ2-3; unclear D gene. CDR1 is SGHKS, CDR2 YYEKEE, per germline (reference sequence). The V end lost 1 base, the J end lost 2 bases, and 8 bases lay between the germline ends. The CDR3 sequence is 14 residues long. As DNA, the CDR3 is TGTGCCAGCAGCTTGACGACGTACACAGATACGCAGTATTTT. Its translation: CASSLTTYTDTQYF.

The gene calls are TRBV5-1 and TRBJ1-2; a possible D gene is TRBD1 (6 bases). CDR3 length equals 14 residues. Germline lookup yields CDR1 SGHRS and CDR2 YFSETQ. The ends were cut back, 4 bases at V and 6 bases at J, with 16 bases in the middle. The CDR3 sequence is CASSRTTQGNGYTF. The DNA for the CDR3 is TGCGCCAGCAGCCGCACAACGCAGGGGAATGGCTACACCTTC.

This clone was recorded once. Here the CDR3 reads CASSSTGATYEQYF. In DNA form, the CDR3 reads TGCGCCAGCAGCTCGACAGGGGCAACCTACGAGCAGTACTTC. The J gene is TRBJ2-7, the V gene TRBV5-1; 8 bases fit TRBD1. V lost 3 bases and J lost 2; bases outside the gene matches: 4. The CDR3 is 14 amino acids. The germline V gene has CDR1 SGHRS and CDR2 YFSETQ.

The chain recombines TRBV10-3 with TRBJ2-3; D may be TRBD2 (5 bases). Germline lookup yields CDR1 ENHRY and CDR2 SYGVKD. Trimming stripped 10 bases from V and 0 bases from J, with 26 bases between. The CDR3 covers 18 residues. CDR3 in amino acids: CATTSILAGVTSTDTQYF. The CDR3 DNA sequence: TGTGCCACCACCTCGATTCTAGCTGGGGTAACTAGCACAGATACGCAGTATTTT.

V usage is TRBV7-2 and J usage is TRBJ2-5, with a weak D call TRBD2 (6 bases). This CDR3 has 13 residues. Trimming took off 3 bases at V and 1 base at J, with 6 bases between the two ends. Germline CDR1 SGHTA, CDR2 FQGNSA. CDR3: CASSLGLQETQYF. DNA for the CDR3: TGTGCCAGCAGCTTGGGACTCCAAGAGACCCAGTACTTC.

The genes are TRBV11-3 and TRBJ2-3, with 9 bases that match TRBD2. The CDR3 spans 15 residues. Per germline, CDR1 SGHNT and CDR2 YENEEA. V was clipped by 5 bases and J by 3 bases; unmatched bases: 6. CDR3 DNA: TGTGCCAGCAGCCCTAGCGGGGAGCGAACAGATACGCAGTATTTT. This encodes CASSPSGERTDTQYF.